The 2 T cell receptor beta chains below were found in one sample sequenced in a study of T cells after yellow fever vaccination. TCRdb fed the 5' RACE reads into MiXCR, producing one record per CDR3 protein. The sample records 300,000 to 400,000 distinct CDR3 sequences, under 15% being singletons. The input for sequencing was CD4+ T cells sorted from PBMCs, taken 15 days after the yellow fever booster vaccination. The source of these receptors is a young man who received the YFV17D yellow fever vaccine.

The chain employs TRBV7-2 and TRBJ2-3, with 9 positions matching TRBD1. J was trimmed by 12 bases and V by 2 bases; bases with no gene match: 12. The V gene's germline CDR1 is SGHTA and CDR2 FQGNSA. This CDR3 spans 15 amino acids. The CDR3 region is CASSLSGTGFLAQYF. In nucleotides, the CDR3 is TGTGCCAGCAGCTTATCCGGGACAGGGTTTTTAGCCCAGTATTTT.

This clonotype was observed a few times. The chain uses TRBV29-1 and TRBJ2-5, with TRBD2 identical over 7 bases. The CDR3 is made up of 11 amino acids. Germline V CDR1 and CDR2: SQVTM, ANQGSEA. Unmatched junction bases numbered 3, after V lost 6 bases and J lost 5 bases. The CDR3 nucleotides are TGCAGCGTGACTAGCTCTGAGACCCAGTACTTC. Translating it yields CSVTSSETQYF.